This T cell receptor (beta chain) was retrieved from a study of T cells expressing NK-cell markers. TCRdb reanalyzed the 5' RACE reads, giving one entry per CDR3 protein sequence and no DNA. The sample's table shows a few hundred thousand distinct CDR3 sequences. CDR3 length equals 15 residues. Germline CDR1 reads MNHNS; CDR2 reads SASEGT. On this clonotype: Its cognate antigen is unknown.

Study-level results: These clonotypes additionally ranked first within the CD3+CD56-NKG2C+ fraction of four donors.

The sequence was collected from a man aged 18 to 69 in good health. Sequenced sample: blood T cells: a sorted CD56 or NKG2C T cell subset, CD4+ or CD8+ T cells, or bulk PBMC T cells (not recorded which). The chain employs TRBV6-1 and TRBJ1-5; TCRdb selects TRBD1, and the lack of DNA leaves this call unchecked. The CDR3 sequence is CASREAGTGVYPQHF.